The clone carrying this T cell receptor beta chain came up a few times. The antigen is unknown. Preparation of the unsorted libraries drew on 2 million PBMCs stored at -80 C. V was pared by 7 bases and J by 6 bases, with 23 bases of the junction left unmatched. Germline-derived CDR1 and CDR2 are MNHEY and SVGEGT. This CDR3 comprises 19 residues. The record originates from a study of neurological immune-mediated disorders. The wider study: Relapsing-remitting forms accounted for about 90% of the 34 multiple sclerosis patients and secondary progressive forms for 3. General study points: Private repertoires in all groups were suggested by the finding that expanded clones across subjects shared no CDR3 amino acid sequences.

In every sequencing run, more than 170 million TCR-beta sequences were generated from 15-18 subjects. Via MiXCR, TCRdb re-called the 5' RACE reads, giving one row per CDR3 protein. The sample records under 80,000 distinct CDR3 sequences, approximately 4.6% being singletons. The clonotype was recovered from a woman aged 50 to 65 with multiple sclerosis. The V call is TRBV6-2 or TRBV6-3, the J call TRBJ2-2; 7 bases are shared with TRBD1. What was sequenced was PBMCs. The CDR3 bases are TGTGCCAGCACCAATCAGGGGGTTAACCGAAGGCTAGTCGCCGGGGAGCTGTTTTTT. Its protein is CASTNQGVNRRLVAGELFF.